This passage covers 18 T cell receptor beta chains from one sample sequenced in a study of blood T cell repertoires in COVID-19. Assay: immunoSEQ multiplex PCR; the TCRdb copy retains only in-frame clones and omits some. In the table there are about 200,000 clones, approximately 91% of which are singletons. Sequencing was carried out using peripheral blood. All receptors come from a man aged 55-75 years who had recovered from COVID-19.

The chain employs TRBV20-1 and TRBJ2-5; 10 nucleotides line up with TRBD1. Germline assignment: CDR1 DFQATT and CDR2 SNEGSKA (reference sequence). V shed 3 bases and J 1 base; nucleotides not matched to a gene: 5. This CDR3 comprises 15 residues. The CDR3 coding sequence is TGCAGTGCTAGTAGGGGACAGGGGACCCAAGAGACCCAGTACTTC. It codes for CSASRGQGTQETQYF.

The table lists this clone with many counts. This rearrangement joins TRBV2 to TRBJ1-3; D not resolved. The V gene's germline CDR1 is SNHLY and CDR2 FYNNEI. This CDR3 has 12 residues. Trimming left V 4 bases short and J 8 bases short, with 9 bases between. The CDR3 DNA reads TGTGCCAGCAGTGGTGTATCGGACACCATATATTTT. Translation: CASSGVSDTIYF.

V gene TRBV7-2 combines with J gene TRBJ2-7; D perhaps matches TRBD2 (5 bases). There are 15 residues in the CDR3. V shed 5 bases and J shed 3 bases, with 17 bases lying between them. Germline V gene lookup returns CDR1 SGHTA and CDR2 FQGNSA. CDR3 region: CASSLDSPTVYEQYF. In DNA, the CDR3 is TGTGCCAGCAGCCTGGACTCCCCAACGGTCTACGAGCAGTACTTC.

This clone was counted once. The chain carries TRBV5-4 and TRBJ2-3; no clear D gene. The germline V gene has CDR1 SGHNT and CDR2 YYREEE (reference sequence). Trimming took off 4 bases at V and 6 bases at J, with 30 bases between the two ends. This CDR3 spans 19 amino acids. The CDR3 region is CASSKTTTPLGSGADTQYF. The CDR3, as DNA: TGTGCCAGCAGCAAGACCACCACCCCGTTAGGTTCAGGCGCGGATACGCAGTATTTT.

This sequence joins TRBV18 and TRBJ2-5, with 11 positions matching TRBD2. Per the germline V gene, CDR1 is KGHSH and CDR2 is LQKENI. This CDR3 spans 15 amino acids. J was trimmed by 1 base and V by 6 bases; bases with no gene match: 4. CDR3 sequence reads: CASSLSGGAQETQYF. The CDR3 DNA is TGTGCCAGCTCGCTTAGCGGGGGGGCCCAAGAGACCCAGTACTTC.

This clone was observed a single time. This chain connects TRBV11-2 to TRBJ2-7; 7 nucleotides line up with TRBD2. The CDR3 is made up of 12 amino acids. CDR1 and CDR2 (germline): SGHAT, FQNNGV. V shed 4 bases, J shed 3 bases, and the junction held 0 bases outside the gene matches. Here the CDR3 reads CASSWEGYEQYF. The CDR3 bases are TGTGCCAGCAGCTGGGAGGGCTACGAGCAGTACTTC.

V is TRBV10-2 and J is TRBJ2-1; weak D call: TRBD2 (6 bases). The CDR3 is made up of 14 amino acids. Germline V gene data show CDR1 as WSHSY and CDR2 as SAAADI. V was trimmed by 2 bases and J by 6 bases, leaving 11 bases between them. Here the CDR3 reads CASSEARGVNEQFF. The DNA for the CDR3 is TGCGCCAGCAGTGAGGCCCGCGGGGTCAATGAGCAGTTCTTC.

The V and J genes are TRBV24-1 and TRBJ1-2, with unresolved D. This CDR3 is built from 12 residues. Germline CDR1 KGHDR, CDR2 SFDVKD. Trimming cost V 5 bases and J 4 bases, with 7 bases left between them. CDR3 DNA sequence: TGTGCCACCAGTGGCGGGAGCTATGGCTACACCTTC. As protein: CATSGGSYGYTF.

This sequence joins TRBV7-3 and TRBJ1-1, with D possibly being TRBD1 (5 bases). Between the trimmed V and J ends, which lost 5 bases and 4 bases, there was a span of 17 bases. Germline CDR1 is SGHTA and CDR2 is FQGTGA. The CDR3 spans 15 residues. For the CDR3, the DNA is TGTGCCAGCAGCCTACTAGCGGGGCTGGGCACTGAAGCTTTCTTT. Translated: CASSLLAGLGTEAFF.

This sequence joins TRBV28 and TRBJ2-3, with a tentative D call TRBD2 (6 bases). Germline CDR1 and CDR2: MDHEN and SYDVKM. The V end lost 6 bases, the J end lost 2 bases, and 24 bases lay between the germline ends. The CDR3 has 18 residues. The CDR3 is CASRKTKGLRRFTDTQYF. CDR3 nucleotide sequence: TGTGCCAGCAGGAAAACCAAGGGACTTAGGAGATTCACAGATACGCAGTATTTT. The whole variable domain, remainder taken from reference TRBV28 and TRBJ2-3, is DVKVTQSSRYLVKRTGEKVFLECVQDMDHENMFWYRQDPGLGLRLIYFSYDVKMKEKGDIPEGYSVSREKKERFSLILESASTNQTSMYLCASRKTKGLRRFTDTQYFGPGTRLTVL.

The chain links TRBV18 to TRBJ2-7, with a weak D call TRBD2 (5 bases). CDR1 and CDR2 (germline): KGHSH, LQKENI. The CDR3 totals 14 residues. Trimming cost V 0 bases and J 7 bases, with 13 bases left between them. The CDR3 DNA sequence: TGTGCCAGCTCACCACCGAGCTGGTCGGGGGAGCAGTACTTC. This sequence encodes CASSPPSWSGEQYF.

The rearrangement joins TRBV6-1 to TRBJ2-7; D gene ambiguous. CDR3 length: 13 amino acids. Germline loops: CDR1 MNHNS, CDR2 SASEGT. Between the trimmed V and J ends, which lost 2 bases and 1 base, there was a span of 6 bases. Here the CDR3 reads CASSEQTSYEQYF. The CDR3 nucleotides are TGTGCCAGCAGTGAACAGACTTCCTACGAGCAGTACTTC.

The gene calls are TRBV18 and TRBJ1-6; the D is unclear. With 2 bases removed from V and 0 bases from J, the gap between germline ends came to 11 bases. Germline CDR1 and CDR2: KGHSH and LQKENI. The CDR3 contains 17 residues. CDR3 nucleotide sequence: TGTGCCAGCTCACCATCTGCCCTGAGCTCCTATAATTCACCCCTCCACTTT. Protein: CASSPSALSSYNSPLHF.

This sequence joins TRBV5-1 and TRBJ2-7; the match to TRBD2 covers 7 bases. The J segment lost 6 bases and the V segment lost 4 bases, leaving 7 bases of the junction unmatched. Per germline, CDR1 SGHRS and CDR2 YFSETQ. This CDR3 is 13 amino acids long. The CDR3 DNA reads TGCGCCAGCAGCCCCGACGGGGAGGGCGAGCAGTACTTC. It encodes CASSPDGEGEQYF.

The V call is TRBV6-1, the J call TRBJ2-7; D perhaps matches TRBD1 (6 bases). The germline V gene encodes CDR1 MNHNS and CDR2 SASEGT. The CDR3 has 14 amino acids. The ends were cut back, 1 base at V and 6 bases at J, with 13 bases in the middle. The chain's CDR3 is CASSEGTGLLEQYF. CDR3 sequence (DNA): TGTGCCAGCAGTGAAGGCACAGGGCTGCTCGAGCAGTACTTC.

The rearrangement links TRBV6-5 to TRBJ1-3, with a weak D call TRBD1 (5 bases). V was clipped by 4 bases and J by 1 base, with 11 bases between them. In germline, CDR1 is MNHEY, CDR2 SVGAGI. The CDR3 consists of 15 residues. This chain's CDR3 is CASSSRGVSGNTIYF. The DNA for the CDR3 is TGTGCCAGCAGTTCCCGGGGGGTTTCTGGAAACACCATATATTTT.

V usage is TRBV5-1 and J usage is TRBJ2-7; tentative D call: TRBD1 (6 bases). V was trimmed by 0 bases and J by 5 bases, leaving 15 bases between them. In germline, CDR1 is SGHRS, CDR2 YFSETQ. The CDR3 covers 15 residues. DNA for the CDR3: TGCGCCAGCAGCTTGGATGGGCAGGGGCGCGACGAGCAGTACTTC. Translation gives CASSLDGQGRDEQYF.

The chain recombines TRBV28 with TRBJ2-2; TRBD1 matches 11 bases. With 6 bases clipped from V and 4 bases from J, the junction kept 4 bases outside the gene matches. The CDR3 covers 15 residues. Germline V CDR1 and CDR2: MDHEN, SYDVKM. CDR3 nucleotides: TGTGCCAGCAGAACCGGGACAGGGGGCACCGGGGAGCTGTTTTTT. Translating gives CASRTGTGGTGELFF. Full variable domain (remainder filled in from reference TRBV28 and TRBJ2-2): DVKVTQSSRYLVKRTGEKVFLECVQDMDHENMFWYRQDPGLGLRLIYFSYDVKMKEKGDIPEGYSVSREKKERFSLILESASTNQTSMYLCASRTGTGGTGELFFGEGSRLTVL.